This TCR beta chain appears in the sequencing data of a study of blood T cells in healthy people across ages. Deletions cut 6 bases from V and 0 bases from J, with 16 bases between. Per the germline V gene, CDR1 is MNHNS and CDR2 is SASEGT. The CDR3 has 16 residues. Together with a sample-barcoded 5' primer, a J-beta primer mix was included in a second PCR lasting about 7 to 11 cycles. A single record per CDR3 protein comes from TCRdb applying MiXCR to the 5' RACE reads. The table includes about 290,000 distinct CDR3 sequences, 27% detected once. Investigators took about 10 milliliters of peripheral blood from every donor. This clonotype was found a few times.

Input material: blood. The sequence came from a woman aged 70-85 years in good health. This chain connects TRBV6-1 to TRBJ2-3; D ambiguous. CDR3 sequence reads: CASSRSFITSTDTQYF. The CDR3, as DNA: TGTGCCAGCAGCCGAAGCTTTATCACTAGCACAGATACGCAGTATTTT.